This record concerns one TCR beta chain sequence. These data originate in a study of blood T cell repertoires in COVID-19. The overall study: Acute and convalescent COVID-19 specimens originated in the United States, Italy and Spain. T cells, B-cell-depleted T cells, or PBMCs supplied cDNA or gDNA.

The CDR3 sequence is 15 residues long. Germline-derived CDR1 and CDR2 are MNHEY and SMNVEV (reference sequence). Trimming cost V 5 bases and J 6 bases; bases outside gene matches: 8. Original processing notes: Reference gene primer amplification gave estimated nucleated cell counts. Using immunoSEQ multiplex PCR, the repertoire was profiled, and TCRdb retains in-frame clones only, with some absent. That table supplies the V and J calls and clone size; D and trimming were determined from the DNA. Of around 50,000 clones listed, 85% to 95% are singletons. The gene calls are TRBV27 and TRBJ2-5; 11 bases fit TRBD2. Sequenced: peripheral blood. The receptor was isolated from a man in his 60s with COVID-19, enrolled during active disease. This CDR3 is CASSPTSGILKTQYF. CDR3 nucleotides: TGTGCCAGCAGTCCGACTAGCGGGATCTTAAAGACCCAGTACTTC.